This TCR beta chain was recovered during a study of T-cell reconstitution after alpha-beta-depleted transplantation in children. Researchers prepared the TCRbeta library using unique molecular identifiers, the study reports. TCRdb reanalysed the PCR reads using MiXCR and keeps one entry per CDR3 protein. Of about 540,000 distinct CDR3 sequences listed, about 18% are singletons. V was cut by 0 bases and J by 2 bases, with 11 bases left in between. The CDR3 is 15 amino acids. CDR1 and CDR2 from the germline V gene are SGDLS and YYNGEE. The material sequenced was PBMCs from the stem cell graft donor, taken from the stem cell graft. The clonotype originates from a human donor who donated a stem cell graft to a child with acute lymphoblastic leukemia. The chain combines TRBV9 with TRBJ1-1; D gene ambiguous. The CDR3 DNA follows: TGTGCCAGCAGCGTAGGATTTTCCCATAACACTGAAGCTTTCTTT. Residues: CASSVGFSHNTEAFF.